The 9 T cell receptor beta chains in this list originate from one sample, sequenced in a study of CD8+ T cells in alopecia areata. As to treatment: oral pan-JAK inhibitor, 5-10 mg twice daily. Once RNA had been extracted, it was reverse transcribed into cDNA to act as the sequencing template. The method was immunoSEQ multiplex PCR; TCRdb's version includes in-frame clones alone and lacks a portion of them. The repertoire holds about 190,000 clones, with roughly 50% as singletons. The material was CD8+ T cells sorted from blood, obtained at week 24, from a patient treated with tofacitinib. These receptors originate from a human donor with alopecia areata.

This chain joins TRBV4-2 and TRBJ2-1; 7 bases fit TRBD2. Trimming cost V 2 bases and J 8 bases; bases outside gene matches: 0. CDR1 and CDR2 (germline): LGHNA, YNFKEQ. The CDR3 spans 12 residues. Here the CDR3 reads CASSQTSDEQFF. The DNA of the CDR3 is TGTGCCAGCAGCCAAACTAGCGATGAGCAGTTCTTC.

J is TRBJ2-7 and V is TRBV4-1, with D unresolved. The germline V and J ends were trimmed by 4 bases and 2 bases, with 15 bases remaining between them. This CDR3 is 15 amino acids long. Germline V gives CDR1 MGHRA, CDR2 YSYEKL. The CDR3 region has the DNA TGCGCCAGCAGCCCCCATTCGACCCGGACCTACGAGCAGTACTTC. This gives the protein CASSPHSTRTYEQYF.

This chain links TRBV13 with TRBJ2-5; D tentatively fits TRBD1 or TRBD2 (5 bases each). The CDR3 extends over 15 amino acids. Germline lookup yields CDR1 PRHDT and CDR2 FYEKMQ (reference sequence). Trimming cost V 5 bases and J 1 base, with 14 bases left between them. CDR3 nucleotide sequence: TGTGCCAGCAGCCAGGACTGGGGCCCCCAAGAGACCCAGTACTTC. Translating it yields CASSQDWGPQETQYF.

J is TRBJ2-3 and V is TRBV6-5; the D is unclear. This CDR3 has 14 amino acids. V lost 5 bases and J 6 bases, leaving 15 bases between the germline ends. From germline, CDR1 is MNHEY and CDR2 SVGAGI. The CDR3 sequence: CASSINSPGDTQYF. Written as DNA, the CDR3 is TGTGCCAGCAGTATCAATAGCCCCGGGGATACGCAGTATTTT.

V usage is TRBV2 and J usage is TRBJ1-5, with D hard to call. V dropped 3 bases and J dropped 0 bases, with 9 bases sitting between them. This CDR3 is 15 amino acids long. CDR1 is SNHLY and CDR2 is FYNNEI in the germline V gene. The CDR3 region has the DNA TGTGCCAGCAGTGATCGAGGTTATAGCAATCAGCCCCAGCATTTT. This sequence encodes CASSDRGYSNQPQHF.

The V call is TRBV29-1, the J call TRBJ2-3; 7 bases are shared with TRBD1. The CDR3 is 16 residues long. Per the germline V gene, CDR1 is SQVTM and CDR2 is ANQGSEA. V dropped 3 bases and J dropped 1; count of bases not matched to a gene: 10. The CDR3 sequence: CSVELRQGKGTDTQYF. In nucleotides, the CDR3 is TGCAGCGTTGAGCTAAGACAGGGTAAGGGCACAGATACGCAGTATTTT.

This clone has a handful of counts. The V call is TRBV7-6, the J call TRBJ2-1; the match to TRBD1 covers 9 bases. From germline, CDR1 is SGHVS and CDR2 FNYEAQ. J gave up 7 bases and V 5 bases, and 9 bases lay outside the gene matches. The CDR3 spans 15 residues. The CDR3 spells CASSLGTGLTNEQFF. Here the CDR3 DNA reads TGTGCCAGCAGCCTAGGGACAGGGTTAACAAATGAGCAGTTCTTC.

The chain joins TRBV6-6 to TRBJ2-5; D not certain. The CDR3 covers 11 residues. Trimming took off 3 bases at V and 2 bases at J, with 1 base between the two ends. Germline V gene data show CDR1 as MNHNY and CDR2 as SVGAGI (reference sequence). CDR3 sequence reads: CASSYQETQYF. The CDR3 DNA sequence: TGTGCCAGCAGTTATCAAGAGACCCAGTACTTC.

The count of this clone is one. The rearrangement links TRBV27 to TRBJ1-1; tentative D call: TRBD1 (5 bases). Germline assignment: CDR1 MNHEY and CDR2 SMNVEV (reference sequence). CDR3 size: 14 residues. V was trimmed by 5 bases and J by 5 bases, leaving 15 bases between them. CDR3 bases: TGTGCCAGCAGTCCCGGGGGGGTTAGGACTGAAGCTTTCTTT. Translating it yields CASSPGGVRTEAFF.